The clone carrying this TCR beta chain was seen just once. Its specificity is not known. TCRdb's copy holds only in-frame clones and misses some; the assay was immunoSEQ multiplex PCR. The table includes 80,000 to 95,000 clones, under 95% detected once. This CDR3 has 16 residues. With V trimmed by 0 bases and J by 4 bases, 7 bases remained unmatched. Per germline, CDR1 SGHNT and CDR2 YYREEE (reference sequence). This entry comes from a study of graft-versus-host responses after intestinal transplantation. Across the study: Each of the recipients got a multivisceral, liver-intestinal, or isolated intestinal transplant.

This chain uses TRBV5-4 with TRBJ2-1; 7 bases are a match to TRBD2. The sample in question was unstimulated CD8+ T cells sorted from spleen or lymph node cells, obtained before intestinal transplant. The receptor was derived from a human donor who received an intestinal transplant. The CDR3 DNA follows: TGTGCCAGCAGCTTGGTTGGAGCGGGGTCTTACAATGAGCAGTTCTTC. It codes for CASSLVGAGSYNEQFF.